Listed here are 19 T cell receptor beta chains from one sample, sequenced in a study of beta chain features in type 1 diabetes. Study-level results: Across all four CD4+ subsets, people with type 1 diabetes showed modestly shorter TCRB CDR3s.

The antigens these receptors bind are not known. Isolated RNA was reverse transcribed in full, so expressed TCRB transcripts were sequenced. Measured with immunoSEQ multiplex PCR; TCRdb has only the in-frame clones, and not every one. This sample has roughly 130,000 clones; about 16% occur once, and the top ten carry approximately 2.2%. Sequenced input: central memory CD4+ T cells from blood. These TCRs come from a man aged 30-40 years with type 1 diabetes.

This sequence joins TRBV7-9 and TRBJ2-1; 10 positions match TRBD1. The germline gives CDR1 SEHNR, CDR2 FQNEAQ (reference sequence). Trimming cost V 5 bases and J 4 bases; bases outside gene matches: 8. CDR3 length: 16 residues. CDR3 loop: CASSLTRDRGYNEQFF. As DNA, the CDR3 is TGTGCCAGCAGCCTAACCAGGGACAGGGGTTACAATGAGCAGTTCTTC.

The CDR3 nucleotides are TGTGCCAGCCGGGGGTACCCTAGCACAGATACGCAGTATTTT. The encoded protein is CASRGYPSTDTQYF. J is TRBJ2-3 and V is TRBV6-5, with a tentative D call TRBD2 (6 bases). Trimming took 8 bases from V and 0 from J, leaving 12 bases between them. The CDR3 runs to 14 residues. Germline V gene sequence: CDR1 MNHEY, CDR2 SVGAGI.

The table lists this clone with a few counts. V and J are TRBV7-2 and TRBJ1-1, with 7 bases aligning to TRBD1. The CDR3 runs to 13 residues. CDR1 is SGHTA, CDR2 FQGNSA, per germline. Trimming cost V 6 bases and J 1 base; bases outside gene matches: 2. The DNA for the CDR3 is TGTGCCAGCAGAAGGACAGGGAACACTGAAGCTTTCTTT. This codes for CASRRTGNTEAFF.

The chain uses TRBV29-1 and TRBJ2-6; D is undetermined. Germline V gene lookup returns CDR1 SQVTM and CDR2 ANQGSEA. CDR3 size: 13 residues. Between the trimmed V and J ends, which lost 6 bases and 0 bases, there was a span of 6 bases. This chain's CDR3 is CSVKISGANVLTF. Written as DNA, the CDR3 is TGCAGCGTGAAGATCTCTGGGGCCAACGTCCTGACTTTC.

This chain uses TRBV5-1 with TRBJ2-1; 8 bases are a match to TRBD1. The CDR3 has 14 residues. With 5 bases clipped from V and 7 bases from J, the junction kept 8 bases outside the gene matches. CDR1 is SGHRS, CDR2 YFSETQ, per germline. The CDR3 DNA sequence: TGCGCCAGCAGGGTGGGACAGGTGGGGAATGAGCAGTTCTTC. Translation gives CASRVGQVGNEQFF.

The chain uses TRBV4-2 and TRBJ2-1, with 14 bases lining up with TRBD2. J lost 5 bases, V lost 4 bases, and 4 bases had no gene match. The germline gives CDR1 LGHNA, CDR2 YNFKEQ. This CDR3 spans 16 amino acids. Here the CDR3 reads CASSLGTSGGHNEQFF. Here the CDR3 DNA reads TGTGCCAGCAGCCTCGGGACTAGCGGGGGCCACAATGAGCAGTTCTTC.

This clone was seen a handful of times. Other DNA sequences from this sample encode an identical CDR3 as well. This chain connects TRBV5-1 to TRBJ2-7; no clear D. V was shortened by 3 bases and J by 3 bases, with 4 bases between the two germline ends. The germline CDR1 and CDR2 sequences are SGHRS and YFSETQ. The CDR3 has 11 amino acids. CDR3 protein: CASSSSYEQYF. The DNA of the CDR3 is TGCGCCAGCAGCTCGAGCTACGAGCAGTACTTC.

This clone was seen only a few times. This chain's CDR3 is CASRKGSYLPRETQYF. As DNA, the CDR3 is TGTGCCAGCAGGAAAGGGTCTTACCTACCTAGGGAGACCCAGTACTTC. J is TRBJ2-5 and V is TRBV7-3; no clear D gene. Trimming stripped 6 bases from V and 5 bases from J, with 22 bases between. The CDR3 is 16 amino acids. Looked up from germline, CDR1 is SGHTA and CDR2 is FQGTGA.

The chain uses TRBV2 and TRBJ2-5; D is uncertain. The J call could be wrong; TRBJ2-7 is a better fit for the DNA end. Germline lookup yields CDR1 SNHLY and CDR2 FYNNEI. The CDR3 is 12 residues long. The CDR3 loop is CASRRLTYEQYF. CDR3 bases: TGTGCCAGCAGACGACTTACCTACGAGCAGTACTTC.

This clone was recorded a few times. This sequence joins TRBV28 and TRBJ1-5; D is unresolved. Between the trimmed V and J ends, which lost 4 bases and 11 bases, there was a span of 24 bases. The CDR3 totals 16 residues. Looked up from germline, CDR1 is MDHEN and CDR2 is SYDVKM. The CDR3 coding sequence is TGTGCCAGCAGTTATAGGGTCAGGACTTCGGATTTGACCCAGCATTTT. Amino acids: CASSYRVRTSDLTQHF.

In this sample, this clone turned up many times. This chain joins TRBV9 and TRBJ1-4; TRBD1 matches at 9 bases. The CDR3 spans 14 residues. CDR1 SGDLS and CDR2 YYNGEE come from the germline V gene. V shed 3 bases and J 9 bases; nucleotides not matched to a gene: 6. The CDR3 DNA follows: TGTGCCAGCAGCGCAGCCGGACAGGGGAAAAAACTGTTTTTT. Amino acids: CASSAAGQGKKLFF.

V usage is TRBV4-2 and J usage is TRBJ2-1; no reliable D call. The CDR3 spans 15 residues. V gave up 3 bases and J gave up 5 bases, with 14 bases separating them. The germline V gene has CDR1 LGHNA and CDR2 YNFKEQ. CDR3 amino acids: CASSHASGLHNEQFF. DNA of the CDR3: TGTGCCAGCAGCCACGCCTCGGGCCTTCACAATGAGCAGTTCTTC.

V gene TRBV7-2 combines with J gene TRBJ1-1, with D unresolved. The ends were cut back, 2 bases at V and 11 bases at J, with 24 bases in the middle. The germline CDR1 and CDR2 sequences are SGHTA and FQGNSA. The CDR3 is 16 residues long. CDR3 nucleotide sequence: TGTGCCAGCAGCTTACTTGGGGAGACATCTCCCCCGAAGGCTTTCTTT. Residues: CASSLLGETSPPKAFF.

This clone was recorded many times. V is TRBV7-6 and J is TRBJ2-6; D not certain. This CDR3 is 15 amino acids long. Between the trimmed V and J ends, which lost 5 bases and 2 bases, there was a span of 10 bases. CDR1 is SGHVS and CDR2 is FNYEAQ in the germline V gene. DNA of the CDR3: TGTGCCAGCAGCCGCGCTCCTACTGGGGCCAACGTCCTGACTTTC. This encodes CASSRAPTGANVLTF.

This clone has more than one count but fewer than ten. V gene TRBV29-1 combines with J gene TRBJ1-3; D uncertain. The CDR3 has 13 residues. Trimming shortened V by 3 bases and J by 1 base, and 7 bases separated the two germline ends. In germline, CDR1 is SQVTM, CDR2 ANQGSEA. Here the CDR3 reads CSVDYRSGNTIYF. The CDR3 DNA follows: TGCAGCGTTGATTACAGATCTGGAAACACCATATATTTT.

The CDR3 sequence: CASSSGSYNEQFF. CDR3 sequence (DNA): TGTGCCAGCAGCTCCGGGTCCTACAATGAGCAGTTCTTC. This chain uses TRBV28 with TRBJ2-1; unclear D gene. The CDR3 consists of 13 residues. The V end lost 6 bases, the J end lost 1 base, and 7 bases lay between the germline ends. The germline V gene has CDR1 MDHEN and CDR2 SYDVKM.

This clone turned up a few times. The V call is TRBV7-9, the J call TRBJ2-5; 9 nucleotides match TRBD1. This CDR3 contains 14 residues. After removal of 4 bases from V and 2 bases from J, the junction contained 2 bases not matched to a gene. Per the germline V gene, CDR1 is SEHNR and CDR2 is FQNEAQ (reference sequence). This chain's CDR3 is CASSSGQGQETQYF. The CDR3 DNA reads TGTGCCAGCAGCTCGGGACAGGGACAAGAGACCCAGTACTTC.

The J gene is TRBJ2-7, the V gene TRBV7-2; D tentatively reads TRBD1 or TRBD2 (5 bases each). The germline CDR1 and CDR2 sequences are SGHTA and FQGNSA. The CDR3 length is 15 residues. Trimming took off 4 bases at V and 0 bases at J, with 13 bases between the two ends. The CDR3 bases are TGTGCCAGCAGCTCGGGGCGTTACCCCTCCTACGAGCAGTACTTC. This sequence encodes CASSSGRYPSYEQYF.

V gene TRBV11-3 combines with J gene TRBJ2-3; TRBD1 matches at 10 bases. The CDR3 contains 15 residues. The junction had 5 bases not matched to a gene; V was cut back by 5 bases and J by 3 bases. CDR1 SGHNT and CDR2 YENEEA come from the germline V gene. The CDR3 here is CASSPGQGTTDTQYF. The CDR3 coding sequence is TGTGCCAGCAGCCCGGGACAGGGGACGACAGATACGCAGTATTTT.